The 8 T cell receptor beta chains presented below share a single source sample, sequenced in a study of blood T cell repertoires in COVID-19. Method: immunoSEQ multiplex PCR; TCRdb's copy keeps in-frame clones and lacks some. The data show around 97,000 clones, about 89% seen once. The specimen sequenced was peripheral blood. The receptors were gathered from a human donor in a cohort sampled during active COVID-19.

This clone was seen only a few times. CDR3 bases: TGTGCCAGCAGCCAAGATCTAAGTGCCTCCACCGGGGAGCTGTTTTTT. Translation: CASSQDLSASTGELFF. The chain recombines TRBV3-1 (or the pseudogene TRBV3-2) with TRBJ2-2; D gene uncertain. The CDR3 consists of 16 residues. Germline V lookup: CDR1 LGHDT, CDR2 YNNKEL (reference sequence). Trimming removed 0 bases at V and 4 bases at J, with 12 bases between.

The chain joins TRBV5-4 to TRBJ2-1, with D possibly matching TRBD2 (5 bases). CDR1 and CDR2 (germline): SGHNT, YYREEE (reference sequence). The CDR3 consists of 15 residues. Deletions cut 0 bases from V and 2 bases from J, with 9 bases between. CDR3 DNA: TGTGCCAGCAGCTTGGATGAGAGGGCCTACAATGAGCAGTTCTTC. This gives the protein CASSLDERAYNEQFF.

This chain joins TRBV5-4 and TRBJ2-7; tentative D call: TRBD1 (6 bases). Trimming took 4 bases from V and 5 from J, leaving 10 bases between them. The CDR3 consists of 12 residues. Per the germline V gene, CDR1 is SGHNT and CDR2 is YYREEE (reference sequence). Here the CDR3 reads CASSTTGNEQYF. CDR3 DNA sequence: TGTGCCAGCAGCACAACAGGGAACGAGCAGTACTTC.

This clone appeared a few times. The rearrangement joins TRBV27 to TRBJ1-2; 8 positions match TRBD1. The germline V gene has CDR1 MNHEY and CDR2 SMNVEV (reference sequence). J lost 6 bases, V lost 5 bases, and 8 bases had no gene match. The CDR3 length is 14 residues. Here the CDR3 DNA reads TGTGCCAGCAGTAAAGGGGCAGGGGGCGATGGCTACACCTTC. It translates to CASSKGAGGDGYTF.

The CDR3 loop reads CASSLGQTLATQYF. The CDR3, as DNA: TGTGCCAGCAGTTTGGGACAGACCTTAGCTACGCAGTATTTT. The genes are TRBV6-5 and TRBJ2-3, with 7 positions matching TRBD1. The germline CDR1 and CDR2 sequences are MNHEY and SVGAGI. The J segment lost 8 bases and the V segment lost 4 bases, leaving 9 bases of the junction unmatched. The CDR3 has 14 amino acids.

This chain connects TRBV6-5 to TRBJ1-3; unclear D gene. Trimming pared 7 bases from V and 0 bases from J, leaving 10 bases between. Germline V gene sequence: CDR1 MNHEY, CDR2 SVGAGI. This CDR3 has 14 amino acids. CDR3 sequence reads: CASTLRGSGNTIYF. CDR3 in DNA: TGTGCCAGCACCCTTCGGGGCTCTGGAAACACCATATATTTT.

The chain combines TRBV6-5 with TRBJ1-3; weak D call: TRBD1 (6 bases). The CDR3 sequence is 16 residues long. Germline V gene sequence: CDR1 MNHEY, CDR2 SVGAGI. V dropped 2 bases and J dropped 4 bases, with 15 bases sitting between them. CDR3 bases: TGTGCCAGCAGTTACGGGGCCAGGGGCTCAGGAAACACCATATATTTT. The encoded protein is CASSYGARGSGNTIYF.

The V gene is TRBV27, the J gene TRBJ2-7; D possibly corresponds to TRBD2 (5 bases). V lost 8 bases, J lost 5 bases, and 13 bases lay in between. CDR3 size: 12 residues. Germline loops: CDR1 MNHEY, CDR2 SMNVEV (reference sequence). CDR3 region: CASGIAWHEQYF. DNA of the CDR3: TGTGCCAGCGGGATAGCGTGGCACGAGCAGTACTTC.